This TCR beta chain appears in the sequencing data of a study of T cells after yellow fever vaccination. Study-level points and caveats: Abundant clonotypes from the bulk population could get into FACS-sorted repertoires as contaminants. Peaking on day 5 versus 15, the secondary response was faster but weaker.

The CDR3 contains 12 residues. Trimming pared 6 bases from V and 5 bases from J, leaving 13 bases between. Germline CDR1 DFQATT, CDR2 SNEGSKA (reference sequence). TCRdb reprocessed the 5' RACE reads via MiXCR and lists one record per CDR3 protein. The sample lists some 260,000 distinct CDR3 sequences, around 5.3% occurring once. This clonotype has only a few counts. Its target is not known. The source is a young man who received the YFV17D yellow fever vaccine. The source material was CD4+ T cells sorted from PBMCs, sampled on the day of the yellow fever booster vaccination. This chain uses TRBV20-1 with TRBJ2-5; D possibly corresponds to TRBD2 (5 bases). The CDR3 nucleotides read TGCAGTGCCTCGGACTCGTCGGAGACCCAGTACTTC. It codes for CSASDSSETQYF.